These 30 T cell receptor beta chains originate from one sample sequenced in a study of cytomegalovirus exposure and HLA in healthy donors. Primers included in the PCR were 60 Vbeta and 13 Jbeta primers. Data came from immunoSEQ multiplex PCR; TCRdb stores just in-frame clones and leaves some out. Among 80,000 to 95,000 clones listed, roughly 77% were seen once. Sequencing was carried out using PBMCs. The receptors derive from a woman in her thirties or forties in good health and CMV-seropositive.

V is TRBV27 and J is TRBJ1-2; D possibly corresponds to TRBD1 (6 bases). Trimming stripped 0 bases from V and 5 bases from J, with 13 bases between. Per germline, CDR1 MNHEY and CDR2 SMNVEV (reference sequence). The CDR3 covers 15 residues. The CDR3: CASSLSGGKGYGYTF. CDR3 coding DNA: TGTGCCAGCAGTTTATCAGGGGGTAAGGGGTATGGCTACACCTTC.

The CDR3 sequence is CAWTGLAGYQGEQFF. CDR3 DNA sequence: TGTGCCTGGACGGGGCTAGCGGGATATCAGGGTGAGCAGTTCTTC. The genes are TRBV30 and TRBJ2-1; 9 positions agree with TRBD2. Germline loops: CDR1 GTSNPN, CDR2 SVGIG (reference sequence). The CDR3 is made up of 15 amino acids. V was pared by 4 bases and J by 9 bases, with 13 bases of the junction left unmatched.

The rearrangement uses TRBV29-1 and TRBJ2-1; TRBD1 aligns across 9 bases. The CDR3 spans 15 residues. Germline CDR1 and CDR2: SQVTM and ANQGSEA. With V trimmed by 7 bases and J by 6 bases, 13 bases remained unmatched. The CDR3 coding sequence is TGCAGCGGGTTGCCGCGACAGGGGGACGTCAATGAGCAGTTCTTC. Translating gives CSGLPRQGDVNEQFF.

The sample holds a few counts of this clone. The V gene is TRBV7-9, the J gene TRBJ2-7; 8 nucleotides agree with TRBD1. The length of the CDR3 is 19 residues. CDR1 and CDR2 from the germline V gene are SEHNR and FQNEAQ (reference sequence). The ends lost 1 base at V and 3 bases at J; junction bases unmatched: 17. The CDR3 sequence is CASSLVGPGGADVDYEQYF. CDR3 DNA: TGTGCCAGCAGCTTAGTTGGTCCAGGGGGCGCGGACGTGGACTACGAGCAGTACTTC.

This chain joins TRBV6-5 and TRBJ1-1; the D is unclear. CDR3 size: 13 residues. From germline, CDR1 is MNHEY and CDR2 SVGAGI. Trimming took 0 bases from V and 7 from J, leaving 9 bases between them. The CDR3 is CASSYSKPGEAFF. In DNA form, the CDR3 reads TGTGCCAGCAGTTACTCAAAACCCGGTGAAGCTTTCTTT.

In this sample, this clone turned up once. This chain connects TRBV29-1 to TRBJ2-5; 7 bases map to TRBD1. V lost 4 bases to trimming and J lost 5 bases; unmatched junction nucleotides: 7. The CDR3 loop spans 13 amino acids. Germline CDR1 and CDR2: SQVTM and ANQGSEA. The CDR3 DNA sequence: TGCAGCGTTGCGAGACAGGGCGGGGAGACCCAGTACTTC. Protein: CSVARQGGETQYF.

V and J are TRBV5-1 and TRBJ2-1; 7 nucleotides line up with TRBD2. Germline CDR1 is SGHRS and CDR2 is YFSETQ. J was trimmed by 7 bases and V by 2 bases; bases with no gene match: 18. The CDR3 consists of 18 residues. The CDR3 DNA reads as TGCGCCAGCAGCTTACGGCTCGTGAGTGGGCGGGAGAAGAATGAGCAGTTCTTC. Translation gives CASSLRLVSGREKNEQFF.

The chain employs TRBV27 and TRBJ2-2, with D possibly TRBD1 on 6 matching bases. Germline V gives CDR1 MNHEY, CDR2 SMNVEV (reference sequence). Trimming removed 10 bases at V and 2 bases at J, with 11 bases between. The CDR3 totals 13 residues. In nucleotides, the CDR3 is TGTGCCACTGTGGACAGAAACACCGGGGAGCTGTTTTTT. It translates to CATVDRNTGELFF.

This clone came up a few times. The chain combines TRBV7-2 with TRBJ2-6; D gene uncertain. Trimming removed 5 bases at V and 0 bases at J, with 8 bases between. Germline CDR1 SGHTA, CDR2 FQGNSA. This CDR3 has 15 residues. The DNA for the CDR3 is TGTGCCAGCAGCCAGATATCCTCTGGGGCCAACGTCCTGACTTTC. The encoded protein is CASSQISSGANVLTF. Looking up the rest from reference TRBV7-2 and TRBJ2-6 gives the full variable domain: GAGVSQSPSNKVTEKGKDVELRCDPISGHTALYWYRQSLGQGLEFLIYFQGNSAPDKSGLPSDRFSAERTGGSVSTLTIQRTQQEDSAVYLCASSQISSGANVLTFGAGSRLTVL.

This chain connects TRBV19 to TRBJ1-1; no clear D. This CDR3 spans 14 amino acids. CDR1 and CDR2 (germline): LNHDA, SQIVND (reference sequence). The V gene lost 5 bases and the J gene lost 3 bases, with 13 bases spanning the gap. CDR3 sequence (DNA): TGTGCCAGTAGTTCCCCCGGCGGATACACTGAAGCTTTCTTT. Translated, it gives CASSSPGGYTEAFF.

This clone was counted between two and nine times. The rearrangement links TRBV5-1 to TRBJ2-7, with a tentative D call TRBD1 (5 bases). Germline assignment: CDR1 SGHRS and CDR2 YFSETQ. The V and J ends lost 3 bases and 4 bases respectively, with 8 bases between them. CDR3 length: 12 residues. CDR3 sequence: CASSSNRYEQYF. The CDR3 nucleotides read TGCGCCAGCAGCTCCAACAGGTACGAGCAGTACTTC.

This chain connects TRBV27 to TRBJ1-1; 7 bases agree with TRBD1. Losses at the gene ends were 9 bases for V and 5 bases for J; bases not matched to a gene: 9. Germline assignment: CDR1 MNHEY and CDR2 SMNVEV (reference sequence). The CDR3 loop spans 13 amino acids. The CDR3 is CARRTGDGTEAFF. In nucleotides, the CDR3 is TGTGCCAGAAGAACAGGGGATGGGACTGAAGCTTTCTTT.

A remark on this clone: An end of the junction does not agree with germline; a read error may underlie this. CDR3 sequence reads: CTSSFAGATGNTIYF. Written as DNA, the CDR3 is TGTACCAGCAGCTTTGCAGGGGCTACTGGAAACACCATATATTTT. This chain joins TRBV5-6 and TRBJ1-3; maybe TRBD1 (6 bases). Germline CDR1 reads SGHDT; CDR2 reads YYEEEE. The CDR3 has 15 amino acids.

The CDR3 coding sequence is TGTGCCAGCAGCCCAGAGCGGGAGACCCAGTACTTC. It specifies CASSPERETQYF. This chain links TRBV7-9 with TRBJ2-5; TRBD2 might be the D (5 bases). The V end was cut by 5 bases, the J end by 5 bases, with 9 bases between. Germline V gives CDR1 SEHNR, CDR2 FQNEAQ (reference sequence). CDR3 length equals 12 residues.

The gene calls are TRBV27 and TRBJ1-1, with D maybe TRBD1 (5 bases). The germline gives CDR1 MNHEY, CDR2 SMNVEV (reference sequence). The CDR3 extends over 13 amino acids. V was cut by 1 base and J by 7 bases, with 10 bases left in between. The CDR3 is CASSLLGEGEAFF. DNA of the CDR3: TGTGCCAGCAGTTTATTGGGGGAGGGTGAAGCTTTCTTT.

The chain links TRBV6-1 to TRBJ1-5, with D hard to call. V was cut by 2 bases and J by 0 bases, with 8 bases left in between. Germline V gene lookup returns CDR1 MNHNS and CDR2 SASEGT. CDR3 length: 15 residues. The CDR3 DNA reads TGTGCCAGCAGTGAACTGCGATTTAGCAATCAGCCCCAGCATTTT. Protein sequence: CASSELRFSNQPQHF.

The J gene is TRBJ1-1, the V gene TRBV14; 8 nucleotides agree with TRBD1. The CDR3 totals 18 residues. J lost 1 base, V lost 4 bases, and 14 bases had no gene match. Germline-derived CDR1 and CDR2 are SGHDN and FVKESK. The CDR3 sequence is CASSLSSGLDRENTEAFF. The CDR3 DNA reads TGTGCCAGCAGCCTAAGTAGTGGCTTGGACAGGGAGAACACTGAAGCTTTCTTT.

V gene TRBV27 combines with J gene TRBJ2-1, with 14 bases lining up with TRBD2. J gave up 7 bases and V 7 bases, and 6 bases lay outside the gene matches. CDR3 length equals 15 residues. Germline V lookup: CDR1 MNHEY, CDR2 SMNVEV (reference sequence). CDR3 region: CASISGTSGRNEQFF. CDR3 coding DNA: TGTGCCAGCATATCGGGGACTAGCGGGAGAAATGAGCAGTTCTTC.

The chain joins TRBV6-6 to TRBJ2-1; TRBD2 might be the D (5 bases). CDR1 is MNHNY, CDR2 SVGAGI, per germline (reference sequence). The CDR3 sequence is 12 residues long. The germline V and J ends were trimmed by 8 bases and 6 bases, with 11 bases remaining between them. The CDR3 sequence: CASGSDLNEQFF. CDR3 DNA: TGTGCCAGCGGGAGCGACCTCAATGAGCAGTTCTTC.

The V and J genes are TRBV28 and TRBJ1-1; D remains unclear. CDR3 length equals 13 residues. The germline V and J ends were trimmed by 2 bases and 5 bases, with 9 bases remaining between them. Germline V gene data show CDR1 as MDHEN and CDR2 as SYDVKM. CDR3 DNA sequence: TGTGCCAGCAGTTTAAATCGCAGAACTGAAGCTTTCTTT. It specifies CASSLNRRTEAFF.

The CDR3 reads CASSSLGQNTEAFF. CDR3 sequence (DNA): TGTGCCAGCAGTTCCCTAGGACAGAACACTGAAGCTTTCTTT. The rearrangement uses TRBV6-5 and TRBJ1-1; tentatively, D is TRBD1 (5 bases). V lost 4 bases, J lost 1 base, and 10 bases lay in between. The CDR3 totals 14 residues. Germline V gene sequence: CDR1 MNHEY, CDR2 SVGAGI.

The CDR3 DNA follows: TGTGCCAGCAGCTTAGACGGGGGGCGGGGGGATGAGCAGTTCTTC. It yields the protein CASSLDGGRGDEQFF. The chain recombines TRBV13 with TRBJ2-1; 8 bases fit TRBD2. The V gene end was trimmed by 1 base and the J gene end by 8 bases; junction bases not matched to a gene: 7. The germline V gene encodes CDR1 PRHDT and CDR2 FYEKMQ (reference sequence). This CDR3 has 15 amino acids.

This chain connects TRBV29-1 to TRBJ1-2; tentatively, D is TRBD1 (5 bases). CDR1 SQVTM and CDR2 ANQGSEA come from the germline V gene. V was cut by 1 base and J by 3 bases, with 6 bases left in between. The CDR3 is 12 amino acids. The CDR3 protein is CSVEGQHYGYTF. In nucleotides, the CDR3 is TGCAGCGTTGAAGGACAGCACTATGGCTACACCTTC.

The chain recombines TRBV6-1 with TRBJ2-5; D is uncertain. Matching the DNA end better, TRBJ2-7 makes the J call doubtful. Germline assignment: CDR1 MNHNS and CDR2 SASEGT. This CDR3 has 10 residues. The CDR3 nucleotides read TGTGCCAGCAGTGACTACGAGCAGTACTTC. This translates into CASSDYEQYF.

This clone showed up just a few times. The chain combines TRBV19 with TRBJ1-1; D is possibly TRBD1 (5 bases). The germline V gene has CDR1 LNHDA and CDR2 SQIVND (reference sequence). Deletions cut 3 bases from V and 7 bases from J, with 12 bases between. This CDR3 has 13 residues. The CDR3 loop is CASSIRGVSEAFF. Written as DNA, the CDR3 is TGTGCCAGTAGTATTCGGGGGGTGAGTGAAGCTTTCTTT.

V and J are TRBV6-4 and TRBJ2-1; the match to TRBD2 covers 12 bases. CDR1 is MRHNA, CDR2 SNTAGT, per germline. The CDR3 is 17 residues long. J was trimmed by 0 bases and V by 2 bases; bases with no gene match: 2. The CDR3 DNA reads as TGTGCCAGCAGTGACCGACTAGCGGGAGTCTCCTACAATGAGCAGTTCTTC. Translation: CASSDRLAGVSYNEQFF.

In its sample, this clone was seen once. The chain uses TRBV15 and TRBJ1-5, with D perhaps matching TRBD1 (5 bases). Per the germline V gene, CDR1 is LNHNV and CDR2 is YYDKDF (reference sequence). The length of the CDR3 is 14 residues. V was pared by 6 bases and J by 6 bases, with 15 bases between. Here the CDR3 DNA reads TGTGCCACCAGGGCGGGGCAGGCCGGTCAGCCCCAGCATTTT. It yields the protein CATRAGQAGQPQHF.

The V call is TRBV2, the J call TRBJ1-5, with D possibly matching TRBD1 (6 bases). The germline CDR1 and CDR2 sequences are SNHLY and FYNNEI. Trimming removed 3 bases at V and 2 bases at J, with 8 bases between. The CDR3 has 14 residues. CDR3 in amino acids: CASSDRGGNQPQHF. The DNA of the CDR3 is TGTGCCAGCAGTGACAGGGGCGGCAATCAGCCCCAGCATTTT.

The V call is TRBV4-1, the J call TRBJ2-3; 7 bases fit TRBD2. The CDR3 sequence is 14 residues long. Trimming at V came to 0 bases and at J to 5 bases, leaving 2 bases not matched to a gene. The V gene's germline CDR1 is MGHRA and CDR2 YSYEKL. CDR3 nucleotide sequence: TGCGCCAGCAGCCAAGAAACGGGGGGAGATACGCAGTATTTT. It specifies CASSQETGGDTQYF.

V and J are TRBV14 and TRBJ2-1; 9 bases match TRBD2. Germline CDR1 SGHDN, CDR2 FVKESK. The CDR3 is 15 amino acids. The J segment lost 7 bases and the V segment lost 1 base, leaving 5 bases of the junction unmatched. This CDR3 is CASSQGISGGNEQFF. The CDR3 nucleotides read TGTGCCAGCAGCCAAGGTATTAGCGGGGGAAATGAGCAGTTCTTC. Full variable domain (outside the CDR3, taken from reference TRBV14 and TRBJ2-1): EAGVTQFPSHSVIEKGQTVTLRCDPISGHDNLYWYRRVMGKEIKFLLHFVKESKQDESGMPNNRFLAERTGGTYSTLKVQPAELEDSGVYFCASSQGISGGNEQFFGPGTRLTVL.